These 9 T cell receptor beta chains originate from one sample sequenced in a study of identifying expanded T cells in peripheral blood. Method: immunoSEQ multiplex PCR; TCRdb's copy keeps in-frame clones and lacks some. Altogether more than 75,000 clones are present, 88% being singletons, with the ten largest covering approximately 4%. Source material: blood. The receptors derive from a person aged 18 to 70 in good health.

This clone has only a few counts. V gene TRBV9 combines with J gene TRBJ2-1, with D possibly being TRBD1 or TRBD2 (6 bases each). The CDR3 is 15 amino acids. Germline lookup yields CDR1 SGDLS and CDR2 YYNGEE. Trimming left V 3 bases short and J 6 bases short, with 16 bases between. DNA of the CDR3: TGTGCCAGCAGCGGCGGGACCCTGGGGGCCAATGAGCAGTTCTTC. It encodes CASSGGTLGANEQFF.

This chain uses TRBV30 with TRBJ1-1; D unresolved. The V and J ends lost 0 bases and 2 bases respectively, with 1 base between them. The CDR3 contains 11 residues. CDR1 GTSNPN and CDR2 SVGIG come from the germline V gene (reference sequence). This chain's CDR3 is CAWSVNTEAFF. DNA of the CDR3: TGTGCCTGGAGTGTCAACACTGAAGCTTTCTTT.

The chain uses TRBV7-2 and TRBJ2-1; no clear D. The CDR3 runs to 11 residues. Trimming stripped 1 base from V and 10 bases from J, with 5 bases between. Germline values: CDR1 SGHTA, CDR2 FQGNSA. CDR3 residues: CASSLGQEQFF. The CDR3 DNA is TGTGCCAGCAGCTTAGGTCAAGAGCAGTTCTTC.

V and J are TRBV25-1 and TRBJ2-7; no clear D. V shed 10 bases and J shed 1 base, with 23 bases lying between them. Germline values: CDR1 MGHDK, CDR2 SYGVNS. The CDR3 length is 16 residues. The CDR3 coding sequence is TGTGCCACCGGGTCACTATCCCGAACACTATCCTACGAGCAGTACTTC. Translated, it gives CATGSLSRTLSYEQYF.

This clone came up a few times. The V gene is TRBV9, the J gene TRBJ2-7; no clear D. The V end was cut by 4 bases, the J end by 5 bases, with 13 bases between. Per the germline V gene, CDR1 is SGDLS and CDR2 is YYNGEE. The CDR3 spans 13 residues. The DNA of the CDR3 is TGTGCCAGCAGCCCATCCCCTAGTGACGAGCAGTACTTC. Translation gives CASSPSPSDEQYF.

The gene calls are TRBV7-9 and TRBJ2-5; 7 nucleotides line up with TRBD1. The CDR3 has 12 residues. The germline V gene encodes CDR1 SEHNR and CDR2 FQNEAQ (reference sequence). The junction had 2 bases not matched to a gene; V was cut back by 5 bases and J by 5 bases. The CDR3, as DNA: TGTGCCAGCAGCCCACAGGGGGAGACCCAGTACTTC. This sequence encodes CASSPQGETQYF. The complete variable domain, with remaining parts taken from reference TRBV7-9 and TRBJ2-5, reads DTGVSQNPRHKITKRGQNVTFRCDPISEHNRLYWYRQTLGQGPEFLTYFQNEAQLEKSRLLSDRFSAERPKGSFSTLEIQRTEQGDSAMYLCASSPQGETQYFGPGTRLLVL.

V and J are TRBV9 and TRBJ2-3, with D possibly TRBD1 on 6 matching bases. CDR3 length equals 16 residues. Germline values: CDR1 SGDLS, CDR2 YYNGEE. V was cut by 4 bases and J by 3 bases, with 18 bases left in between. This CDR3 reads CASSPGNRDSTDTQYF. CDR3 bases: TGTGCCAGCAGCCCGGGAAACAGGGATTCTACAGATACGCAGTATTTT. The whole variable domain, filled in from reference TRBV9 and TRBJ2-3, reads DSGVTQTPKHLITATGQRVTLRCSPRSGDLSVYWYQQSLDQGLQFLIQYYNGEERAKGNILERFSAQQFPDLHSELNLSSLELGDSALYFCASSPGNRDSTDTQYFGPGTRLTVL.

Here the CDR3 reads CASSLLAGEADTQYF. CDR3 bases: TGTGCCAGCAGTTTACTAGCGGGAGAGGCAGATACGCAGTATTTT. The V gene is TRBV2, the J gene TRBJ2-3; TRBD2 agrees at 11 bases. The germline CDR1 and CDR2 sequences are SNHLY and FYNNEI. This CDR3 contains 15 residues. V gave up 5 bases and J gave up 4 bases; unmatched junction bases: 5.

This clone has a handful of counts. The chain joins TRBV7-6 to TRBJ1-6; 7 bases map to TRBD1. CDR1 and CDR2 (germline): SGHVS, FNYEAQ. CDR3 length: 15 residues. Trimming took 5 bases from V and 6 from J; bases not matched to a gene: 7. The CDR3 region has the DNA TGTGCCAGCAGCCCAGGGGGGGCCCCTAATTCACCCCTCCACTTT. Amino acid sequence: CASSPGGAPNSPLHF.